Listed here is a single TCR beta chain. The antigen it recognizes is unknown. No base quality values were provided; no much bigger clone lies one nucleotide off. This record comes from a study of blood T cell repertoires in COVID-19 (dated by TCRdb to the early 2020s). Regarding the study in general: Samples from collaborators originated in the United States, Italy and Spain and spanned both the acute and convalescent phases of COVID-19. Sample metadata almost always included a de-identified subject ID, COVID-19 status, age in years and sex. Samples came from the ongoing ImmuneRACE study (first 160 participants) plus 1,254 subjects from 6 global collaborators. Deeply sampled blood TCRbeta repertoires from subjects exposed to, actively infected with, or recovered from COVID-19 were included in the dataset. The prospective study material was composed of cDNA or gDNA derived from T cells, B-cell-depleted T cells, or PBMCs. Where available, HLA class I and class II types were taken from metadata supplied by the sample provider and were not determined by assay-based typing. The repertoires were made available in a free public database intended to serve as a resource for research on the immune response to SARS-CoV-2.

Beyond this particular receptor, the publication reports: Clinical and demographic metadata were provided uncurated, with the amount varying by source and participant.

Trimming leaves V shorter by 4 bases and J shorter by 5 bases, with the junction holding 7 bases beyond the gene matches. According to the germline V gene, CDR1 reads SQVTM and CDR2 reads ANQGSEA. The CDR3, cysteine through phenylalanine, is 13 amino acids long. Only the CDR3 DNA is retained, 39 bases long and in frame from the first base. A second Seattle source provided samples from volunteer blood donors who had recovered from COVID-19. Whole blood was collected in K2EDTA tubes by collaborating institutions according to the institutions' own protocols. Collaborator samples were shipped for TCRbeta analysis as frozen whole blood, isolated PBMCs, or DNA extracted from either sample type. The immunoSEQ Assay, a bias-controlled multiplex PCR, was used to amplify TCRbeta CDR3 regions from genomic DNA. Turning to the authors' computational methods: The number of nucleated cells in each sample was estimated from the amplification of reference gene primers within the assay. To quantify the absolute abundance of each unique TCRbeta CDR3 rearrangement, sequence reads were collapsed and filtered. For each sample, productive Simpson clonality was calculated by taking the square root of Simpson's diversity index across productive rearrangements. The table comes from immuneACCESS by way of TCRdb, which keeps in-frame sequences with V and J called. Part of the clones is missing from these tables; in studies checked, under half for an unresolved V gene and the rest for unknown reasons. That table supplies the V and J calls and clone size; D and trimming were determined from the DNA. This sample has some 140,000 clones in its table, and roughly 80% of those were observed once. Jointly, the top ten make up approximately 11% of the sample.

Rearrangement joined TRBV29-1 to TRBJ2-5; TRBD1 lines up with 7 middle nucleotides. The TCR originated in a man aged 55 to 70 who had recovered from COVID-19. The sample was peripheral blood. The sequenced DNA is TGCAGCGTTGGTATAGGGGGCATCGAGACCCAGTACTTC. It translates as CSVGIGGIETQYF. The CDR3, completed at both ends by the reference TRBV29-1 and TRBJ2-5 genes, gives the full variable domain SAVISQKPSRDICQRGTSLTIQCQVDSQVTMMFWYRQQPGQSLTLIATANQGSEATYESGFVIDKFPISRPNLTFSTLTVSNMSPEDSSIYLCSVGIGGIETQYFGPGTRLLVL.